The rows below give T cell receptor beta chains drawn from one sample of a study of neurological immune-mediated disorders. Each CDR3 protein gets one entry after TCRdb re-called the 5' RACE reads with MiXCR. Here the sample spans approximately 66,000 distinct CDR3 sequences, 3.5% to 5% being singletons. The sequenced sample was PBMCs. These receptors originate from a man in his thirties or forties with multiple sclerosis. Each CDR3 is given with its conserved first and last residue. D genes are given only for firm matches. Size values are once, few and many counts, or a class for expanded clones, and some rows have none.

D: -
J: TRBJ1-6
V: TRBV10-3
size: many
CDR3: CAITGSGNSPLHF
DNA: TGTGCCATCACAGGGTCGGGAAATTCACCCCTCCACTTT

D: -
J: TRBJ1-1
V: TRBV15
size: many
CDR3: CATSRGSAGQTEAFF
DNA: TGTGCCACCAGCAGAGGCTCGGCAGGGCAGACTGAAGCTTTCTTT

D: -
J: TRBJ2-4
V: TRBV9
size: many
CDR3: CASSAGTDGFLAKNIQYF
DNA: TGTGCCAGCAGCGCCGGGACGGACGGCTTCCTAGCCAAAAACATTCAGTACTTC

D: -
J: TRBJ1-1
V: TRBV30
size: many
CDR3: CAWSVSRTTEAFF
DNA: TGTGCCTGGAGTGTAAGTCGGACGACTGAAGCTTTCTTT

D: -
J: TRBJ2-7
V: TRBV7-6
size: many
CDR3: CASSSRYRDTYYEQYF
DNA: TGTGCCAGCAGCTCCCGATACCGGGACACTTACTACGAGCAGTACTTC

D: TRBD1
J: TRBJ1-1
V: TRBV3-1
size: many
CDR3: CASSHTGGLNTEAFF
DNA: TGTGCCAGCAGCCACACAGGGGGCTTGAACACTGAAGCTTTCTTT

D: -
J: TRBJ2-5
V: TRBV4-1
size: -
CDR3: CASSQAGGIETQYF
DNA: TGCGCCAGCAGCCAAGCGGGGGGCATCGAGACCCAGTACTTC

D: -
J: TRBJ1-1
V: TRBV7-9
size: many
CDR3: CASSSRQPNTEAFF
DNA: TGTGCCAGCAGCTCCCGACAGCCGAACACTGAAGCTTTCTTT

D: -
J: TRBJ2-7
V: TRBV20-1
size: many
CDR3: CSATPVGRGYEQYF
DNA: TGCAGTGCAACCCCCGTGGGCAGGGGCTACGAGCAGTACTTC

D: -
J: TRBJ1-3
V: TRBV5-1
size: many
CDR3: CASSFGQRGNTIYF
DNA: TGCGCCAGCAGCTTCGGGCAGCGAGGAAACACCATATATTTT

D: -
J: TRBJ1-1
V: TRBV6-5
size: many
CDR3: CASKTQGRGTNTEAFF
DNA: TGTGCCAGCAAGACCCAGGGTCGGGGAACGAACACTGAAGCTTTCTTT

D: TRBD1
J: TRBJ2-7
V: TRBV20-1
size: few
CDR3: CSATKRDRGYEQYF
DNA: TGCAGTGCAACAAAACGGGACAGGGGCTACGAGCAGTACTTC

D: TRBD2
J: TRBJ2-3
V: TRBV5-1
size: many
CDR3: CASSPRLAGAPTDTQYF
DNA: TGCGCCAGCAGCCCAAGACTAGCGGGGGCCCCCACAGATACGCAGTATTTT

D: -
J: TRBJ1-1
V: TRBV10-2
size: many
CDR3: CASSESGGNTEAFF
DNA: TGCGCCAGCAGTGAGTCCGGGGGGAATACTGAAGCTTTCTTT

D: TRBD1
J: TRBJ1-1
V: TRBV12-3/TRBV12-4
size: many
CDR3: CASSGGTGRAFF
DNA: TGTGCCAGCAGTGGGGGGACAGGGCGAGCTTTCTTT

D: -
J: TRBJ2-3
V: TRBV20-1
size: -
CDR3: CSARNFGGSTDTQYF
DNA: TGCAGTGCTAGAAATTTTGGGGGTTCCACAGATACGCAGTATTTT

D: -
J: TRBJ1-1
V: TRBV29-1
size: many
CDR3: CSGGTNVNTEAFF
DNA: TGCAGCGGAGGGACAAACGTGAACACTGAAGCTTTCTTT

D: -
J: TRBJ1-6
V: TRBV6-5
size: -
CDR3: CASGYGVLYNSPLNF
DNA: TGTGCCAGCGGATACGGGGTTCTTTATAATTCACCCCTCAACTTT

D: TRBD1
J: TRBJ2-2
V: TRBV24-1
size: many
CDR3: CATRPTGTNTGELFF
DNA: TGTGCCACCAGGCCGACAGGGACGAACACCGGGGAGCTGTTTTTT

D: -
J: TRBJ1-4
V: TRBV24-1
size: many
CDR3: CATSDPGRGEGEKLFF
DNA: TGTGCCACCAGTGACCCCGGACGGGGGGAAGGAGAAAAACTGTTTTTT

D: TRBD1
J: TRBJ1-1
V: TRBV5-1
size: many
CDR3: CASRTGTGAMNTEAFF
DNA: TGCGCCAGCAGAACCGGGACAGGTGCCATGAACACTGAAGCTTTCTTT

D: -
J: TRBJ2-2
V: TRBV6-5
size: many
CDR3: CASSQHKYGAGELFF
DNA: TGTGCCAGCAGCCAACACAAATACGGGGCTGGGGAGCTGTTTTTT

D: -
J: TRBJ2-5
V: TRBV18
size: many
CDR3: CASSPAGVETQYF
DNA: TGTGCCAGCTCACCTGCCGGGGTAGAGACCCAGTACTTC

D: -
J: TRBJ1-1
V: TRBV29-1
size: few
CDR3: CSGNREVDTEAFF
DNA: TGCAGCGGGAACAGGGAGGTGGACACTGAAGCTTTCTTT

D: -
J: TRBJ2-3
V: TRBV7-2
size: many
CDR3: CASSLWPGTDTQYF
DNA: TGTGCCAGCAGCTTATGGCCAGGGACAGATACGCAGTATTTT

D: -
J: TRBJ2-7
V: TRBV5-1
size: many
CDR3: CASRPDSVGQYF
DNA: TGCGCCAGCAGGCCGGACTCCGTAGGGCAGTACTTC

D: TRBD2
J: TRBJ2-1
V: TRBV4-1
size: many
CDR3: CASSRGAGVGNEQFF
DNA: TGCGCCAGCAGCCGGGGAGCGGGGGTGGGCAATGAGCAGTTCTTC

D: -
J: TRBJ2-3
V: TRBV7-2
size: many
CDR3: CASSSPTRAFTDTQYF
DNA: TGTGCCAGCAGCTCTCCGACTAGGGCTTTCACAGATACGCAGTATTTT

D: -
J: TRBJ1-1
V: TRBV20-1
size: many
CDR3: CSARWGSTEAFF
DNA: TGCAGTGCCAGATGGGGGTCCACTGAAGCTTTCTTT

D: -
J: TRBJ2-7
V: TRBV2
size: many
CDR3: CASQAGTSYEQYF
DNA: TGTGCCAGCCAGGCAGGGACCTCCTACGAGCAGTACTTC

D: -
J: TRBJ2-4
V: TRBV20-1
size: many
CDR3: CSASTGAAKNIQYF
DNA: TGCAGTGCTAGCACGGGGGCGGCCAAAAACATTCAGTACTTC

D: -
J: TRBJ2-7
V: TRBV3-1
size: -
CDR3: CASSQSYEQYF
DNA: TGTGCCAGCAGCCAATCCTACGAGCAGTACTTC